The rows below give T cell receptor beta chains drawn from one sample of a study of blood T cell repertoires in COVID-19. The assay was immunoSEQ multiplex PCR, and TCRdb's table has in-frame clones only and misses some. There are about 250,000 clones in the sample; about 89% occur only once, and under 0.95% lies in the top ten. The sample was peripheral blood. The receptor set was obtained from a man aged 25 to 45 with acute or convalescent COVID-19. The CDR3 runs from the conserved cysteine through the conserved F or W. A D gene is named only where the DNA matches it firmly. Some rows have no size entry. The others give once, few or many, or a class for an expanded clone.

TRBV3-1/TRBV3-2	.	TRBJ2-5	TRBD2	TGTGCCAGCAGCCGGGTAGCGGGGGTGTTTGAGACCCAGTACTTC	CASSRVAGVFETQYF
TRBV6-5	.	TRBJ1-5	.	TGTGCCAGCAGTCAGGGTGGGCGAGATCAGCCCCAGCATTTT	CASSQGGRDQPQHF
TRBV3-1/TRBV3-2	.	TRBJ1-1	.	TGTGCCAGCAGCCATGACTATGGAACTGAAGCTTTCTTT	CASSHDYGTEAFF
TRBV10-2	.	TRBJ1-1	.	TGCGCCAGCAAGGAGGTCCCCTATGGATCCTACGCTTTCTTT	CASKEVPYGSYAFF
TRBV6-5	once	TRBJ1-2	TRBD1	TGTGCCAGCAGGGGGACAGGGAAGGGTGGCTACACCTTC	CASRGTGKGGYTF
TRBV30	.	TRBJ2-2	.	TGTGCCTGGACCCAAAAATTTAGCGGGACAGAGAACACCGGGGAGCTGTTTTTT	CAWTQKFSGTENTGELFF
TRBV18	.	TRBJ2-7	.	TGTGCCAGCTCACCAATGGTAGACAGTACCTACGAGCAGTACTTC	CASSPMVDSTYEQYF
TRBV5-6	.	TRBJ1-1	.	TGTGCCAGCAGCTATCTAGCTCTGGGATGGGACACTGAAGCTTTCTTT	CASSYLALGWDTEAFF
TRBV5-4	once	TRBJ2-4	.	TGTGCCAGCAGCTTGGGGGGACTTCGAGGCAAAAACATTCAGTACTTC	CASSLGGLRGKNIQYF
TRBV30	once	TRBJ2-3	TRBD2	TGTGCCTGGGGGGAGCGGGGGGGCCGAGATACGCAGTATTTT	CAWGERGGRDTQYF
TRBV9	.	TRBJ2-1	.	TGTGCCAGCAGCGCGCAACCCCGAGTATCGGGGAGAGAGAATGAGCAGTTCTTC	CASSAQPRVSGRENEQFF
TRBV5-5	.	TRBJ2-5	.	TGTGCCAGCGGAGACGGGAGTTCACAAGAGACCCAGTACTTC	CASGDGSSQETQYF
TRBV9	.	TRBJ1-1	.	TGTGCCAGCAGCGAGACGGGGAACACTGAAGCTTTCTTT	CASSETGNTEAFF
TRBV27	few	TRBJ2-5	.	TGTGCCAGCAGTTTCGGGGGAAGGGGGCCGGGGGAGACCCAGTACTTC	CASSFGGRGPGETQYF
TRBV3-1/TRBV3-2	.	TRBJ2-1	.	TGTGCCAGCAGCCAAGGTCTAATCGGGTCTGGTATCGACTACAATGAGCAGTTCTTC	CASSQGLIGSGIDYNEQFF
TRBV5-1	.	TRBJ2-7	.	TGCGCCAGCAGCCCCAAGGGGCCCCTGAACGAGCAGTACTTC	CASSPKGPLNEQYF
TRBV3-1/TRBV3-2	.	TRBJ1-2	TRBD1	TGTGCCAGCAGCCAACGGACAGGGGTTTCCTATGGCTACACCTTC	CASSQRTGVSYGYTF
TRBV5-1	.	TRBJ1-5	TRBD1	TGCGCCAGCAGCTTGACAGGGGCCTTAGGTCAGCCCCAGCATTTT	CASSLTGALGQPQHF
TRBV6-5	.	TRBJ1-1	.	TGTGCCAGCAGTTACCTCTTGAACACTGAAGCTTTCTTT	CASSYLLNTEAFF
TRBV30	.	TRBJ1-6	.	TGTGCCGGGTCTGGGCAGGGCCTTTCACCCCTCCACTTT	CAGSGQGLSPLHF
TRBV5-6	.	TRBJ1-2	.	TGTGCCAGCAGCTTGGTAGGGGTCGAAGCTAACTATGGCTACACCTTC	CASSLVGVEANYGYTF
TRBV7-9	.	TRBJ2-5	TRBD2	TGTGCCAGCAGCCCACGGACTAGGCAAGAGACCCAGTACTTC	CASSPRTRQETQYF
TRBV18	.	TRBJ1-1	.	TGTGCCAGCTCACCAATGGGGGGATTGGCTTTCTTT	CASSPMGGLAFF
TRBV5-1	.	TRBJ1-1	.	TGCGCCAGCAGCTTGGCCCCAGGGGTGAACACTGAAGCTTTCTTT	CASSLAPGVNTEAFF
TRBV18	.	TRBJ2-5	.	TGTGCCAGCTCACGCGGCACTAAAGAGACCCAGTACTTC	CASSRGTKETQYF
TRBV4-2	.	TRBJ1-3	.	TGTGCCAGCAGCCAAGCTAAGGGGGGGAACACCATATATTTT	CASSQAKGGNTIYF
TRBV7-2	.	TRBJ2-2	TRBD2	TGTGCCAGCAGCTCGGGACTAGCGGGTACCGGGGAGCTGTTTTTT	CASSSGLAGTGELFF
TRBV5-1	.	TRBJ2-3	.	TGCGCCAGCAGCTTGGCAGCTAGGAGCACAGATACGCAGTATTTT	CASSLAARSTDTQYF
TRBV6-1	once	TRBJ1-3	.	TGTGCCAGCAGTGAACTTTCTGGAAACACCATATATTTT	CASSELSGNTIYF
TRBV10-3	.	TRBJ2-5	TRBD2	TGTGCCATCAGCGCCGGTGGGACTAGCGGGAAAGAGACCCAGTACTTC	CAISAGGTSGKETQYF
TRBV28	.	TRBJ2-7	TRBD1	TGTGCCAGCTGGCCTAGGGGACAGGGGAGATCCTACGAGCAGTACTTC	CASWPRGQGRSYEQYF
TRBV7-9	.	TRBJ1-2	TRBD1	TGTGCCAGCAGCTATGGACAGGAACGCTATGGCTACACCTTC	CASSYGQERYGYTF
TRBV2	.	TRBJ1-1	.	TGTGCCACCCACACCGACTCCCCGGCAACTGAAGCTTTCTTT	CATHTDSPATEAFF
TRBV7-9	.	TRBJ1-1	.	TGTGCCAGCAGCTTAGGGGGGCCTGCTGAAGCTTTCTTT	CASSLGGPAEAFF
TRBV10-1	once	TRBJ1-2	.	TGCGCCAGCAGCCCCACAGGGTTGGGGTCCCTCAGCCCCACCTTC	CASSPTGLGSLSPTF
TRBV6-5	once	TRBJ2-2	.	TGTGCCAGCAGGGACAGAATGAACACCGGGGAGCTGTTTTTT	CASRDRMNTGELFF
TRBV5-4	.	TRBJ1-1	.	TGTGCCAGCAGCTTTCCAGGGCTCAGAGATGAAGCTTTCTTT	CASSFPGLRDEAFF
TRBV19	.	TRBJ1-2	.	TGTGCCAGTAGTCCCACAATAGGGAGGACTAACTATGGCTACACCTTC	CASSPTIGRTNYGYTF
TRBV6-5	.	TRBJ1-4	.	TGTGCCAGCAGTACAGGTCGTAGAGAAAAACTGTTTTTT	CASSTGRREKLFF
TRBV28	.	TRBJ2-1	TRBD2	TGTGCCAGCAGGACTAGCGGGAGGACCCATGAGCAGTTCTTC	CASRTSGRTHEQFF
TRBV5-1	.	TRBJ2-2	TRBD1	TGCGCCAGCAGCTTCCAGACAGGGTTCGTACGGTTGAACACCGGGGAGCTGTTTTTT	CASSFQTGFVRLNTGELFF
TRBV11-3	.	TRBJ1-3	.	TGTGCCAGCAGCTCGCCGGGGAATGGAAACACCATATATTTT	CASSSPGNGNTIYF
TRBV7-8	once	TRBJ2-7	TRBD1	TGTGCCAGCAGTCGACAGGGGGCAGGAGAGCAGTACTTC	CASSRQGAGEQYF
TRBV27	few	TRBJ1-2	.	TGTGCCAGCAGTTTAACCAACTCCGTCTATGGCTACACCTTC	CASSLTNSVYGYTF
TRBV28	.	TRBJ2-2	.	TGTGCCAGCAGTTTACCCTACCCCGCCGGCGGGGAGCTGTTTTTT	CASSLPYPAGGELFF
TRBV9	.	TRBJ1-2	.	TGTGCCAGCAGCGTAGCTGCAGGGGAATGGAGCTACACCTTC	CASSVAAGEWSYTF
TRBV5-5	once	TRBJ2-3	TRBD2	TGTGCCAGCCCGAGTAGCGGGGGGACCACAGATACGCAGTATTTT	CASPSSGGTTDTQYF
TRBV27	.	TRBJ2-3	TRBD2	TGTGCCAGCAGTTTAACCCCAGCGGGGGGAGGAGATACGCAGTATTTT	CASSLTPAGGGDTQYF
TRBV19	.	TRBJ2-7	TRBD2	TGTGCCAGTAGTTTAGGGACTAGCGGAGGAGGGCCCTCCGAGCAGTACTTC	CASSLGTSGGGPSEQYF
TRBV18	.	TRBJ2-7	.	TGTGCCAGCTCACCACCTAGTAGAACCCCCGAGCAGTACTTC	CASSPPSRTPEQYF
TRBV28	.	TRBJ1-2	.	TGTGCCACAGCACGGGTAAACTATGGCTACACCTTC	CATARVNYGYTF
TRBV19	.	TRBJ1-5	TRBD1	TGTGCCAGACAGGGGGATAGCAATCAGCCCCAGCATTTT	CARQGDSNQPQHF
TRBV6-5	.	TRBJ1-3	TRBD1	TGTGCCAGCAGTTACGGGGACAGGGCATCAGGAAACACCATATATTTT	CASSYGDRASGNTIYF
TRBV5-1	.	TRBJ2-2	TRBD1	TGCGCCAGCAGCCCGGGACAGGGGGTTAAGGGGACCGGGGAGCTGTTTTTT	CASSPGQGVKGTGELFF
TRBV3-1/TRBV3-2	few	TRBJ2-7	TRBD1	TGTGCCAGCAGCCCCCATTGGGGGACAGGGGAGCAGTACTTC	CASSPHWGTGEQYF
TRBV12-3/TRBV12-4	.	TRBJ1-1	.	TGTGCCAGCAGGTCATACACTGAAGCTTTCTTT	CASRSYTEAFF
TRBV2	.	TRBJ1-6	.	TGTGCCAGCAGTGAGGTCGGGAGGCCCGTTCGTAACCTCCACTTT	CASSEVGRPVRNLHF